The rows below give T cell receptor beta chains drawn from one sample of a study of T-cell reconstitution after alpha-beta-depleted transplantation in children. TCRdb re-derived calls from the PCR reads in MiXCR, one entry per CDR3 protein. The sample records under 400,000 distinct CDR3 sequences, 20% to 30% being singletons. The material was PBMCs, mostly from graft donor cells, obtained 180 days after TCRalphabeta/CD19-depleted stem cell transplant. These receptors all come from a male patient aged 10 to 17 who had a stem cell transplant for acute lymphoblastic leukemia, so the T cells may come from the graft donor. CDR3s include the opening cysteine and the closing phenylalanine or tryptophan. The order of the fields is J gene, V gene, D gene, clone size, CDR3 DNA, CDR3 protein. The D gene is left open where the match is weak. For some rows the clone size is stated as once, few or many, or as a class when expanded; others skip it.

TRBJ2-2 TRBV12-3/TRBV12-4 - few TGTGCCAGTCGCGATAACGGGGAGCTGTTTTTT CASRDNGELFF
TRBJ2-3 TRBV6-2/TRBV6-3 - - TGTGCCAGCACCAAAAGACCACCAGTACGTTTT CASTKRPPVRF
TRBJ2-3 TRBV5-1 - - TGCGCCAGCAGCTTGCCCCGACTAGGCCCTAGGCCCCTATTTAGCACAGATACGCAGTATTTT CASSLPRLGPRPLFSTDTQYF
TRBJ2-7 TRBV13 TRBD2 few TGTGCCAGCAGGGAAGTAGCGGGAGGGTCCTACGAGCAGTACTTC CASREVAGGSYEQYF
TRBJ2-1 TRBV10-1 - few TGCGCCAGCAGTGAGTCGGGGATTTCCTACAATGAGCAGTTCTTC CASSESGISYNEQFF
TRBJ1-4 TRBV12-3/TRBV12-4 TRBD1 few TGTGCCAGCAGTTGGACAGGGCCTAATGAAAAACTGTTTTTT CASSWTGPNEKLFF
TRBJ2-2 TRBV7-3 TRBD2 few TGTGCCAGCAGCTTATGGGGACTAATCCCCACTACTATCACCGGGGAGCTGTTTTTT CASSLWGLIPTTITGELFF
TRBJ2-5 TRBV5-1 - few TGCGCCAGCAGCTTGGGTTGGAGTGTTTCGGAGACCCAGTACTTC CASSLGWSVSETQYF
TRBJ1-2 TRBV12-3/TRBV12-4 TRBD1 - TGTGCCAGCAGGAATACAGGGGTGGATGGCTACACCTTC CASRNTGVDGYTF
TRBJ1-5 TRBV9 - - TGTGCCAGCAGCGTAGGGGCAGAATATCAGCCCCAGCATTTT CASSVGAEYQPQHF
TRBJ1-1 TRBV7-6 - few TGTGCCAGCAGCTTAGTCCCGCGTGACACTGAAGCTTTCTTT CASSLVPRDTEAFF
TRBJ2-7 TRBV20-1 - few TGCAGTGCTAGACCTCGGCCACTTGGGGGCTACGAGCAGTACTTC CSARPRPLGGYEQYF
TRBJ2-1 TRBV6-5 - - TGTGCCAGCAGTTACGTGAACCAGCGCAATGAGCAGTTCTTC CASSYVNQRNEQFF
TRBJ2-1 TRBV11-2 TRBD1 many TGTGCCAGCAGCAAACAGGGGAGCTCCTACAATGAGCAGTTCTTC CASSKQGSSYNEQFF
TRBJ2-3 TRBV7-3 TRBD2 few TGTGCCACAGCAGAGGGCTATAGCGGGAGGTCAGATACGCAGTATTTT CATAEGYSGRSDTQYF
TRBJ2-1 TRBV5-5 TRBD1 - TGTGCCAGCAGCTTGGCCTGGACAGGGTACAATGAGCAGTTCTTC CASSLAWTGYNEQFF
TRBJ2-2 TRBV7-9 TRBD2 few TGTGCCAGCAGCCTCAGACTAGCGGGAGCTGTCGGGGAGCTGTTTTTT CASSLRLAGAVGELFF
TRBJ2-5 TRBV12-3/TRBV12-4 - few TGTGCCAGCAGTTTTACACAAGAGACCCAGTACTTC CASSFTQETQYF
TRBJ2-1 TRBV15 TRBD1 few TGTGCCACCAAATCCGGGACAGCGTTCAATGAGCAGTTCTTC CATKSGTAFNEQFF